These T cell receptor beta chains were read from a single sample in a study of shared clonotypes between healthy human individuals. TCRdb keeps only in-frame clones here, not all; method: immunoSEQ multiplex PCR. The sample holds around 500,000 clones, about 82% seen once. The source material was PBMCs. All receptors derive from a middle-aged woman in good health. Some clones in this sample may be carry-over from other donors' samples. The CDR3 runs from the conserved cysteine through the conserved F or W. A D gene is named only where the DNA matches it firmly. Where a row states a size, it is once, few, many or the class of an expanded clone; other rows omit it.

clone size,J gene,V gene,D gene,CDR3 DNA,CDR3 protein
.,TRBJ1-2,TRBV6-5,.,TGTGCCAGCCGCACAGGGAGTGGCTACACCTTC,CASRTGSGYTF
.,TRBJ1-4,TRBV6-6,.,TGTGCCAGCAGTTACGTGAAAAATGAAAAACTGTTTTTT,CASSYVKNEKLFF
few,TRBJ1-2,TRBV30,.,TGTGCCTGGAGTCAGGGATCCTGCTACACCTTC,CAWSQGSCYTF
.,TRBJ1-3,TRBV9,TRBD1,TGTGCCAGCAGCGCATTACCCAGGGGGGACACCATATATTTT,CASSALPRGDTIYF
.,TRBJ2-7,TRBV5-6,.,TGTGCCAGCAGCTTGCCTGGAGGTACCCAGGAGCAGTACTTC,CASSLPGGTQEQYF
few,TRBJ2-3,TRBV6-4,.,TGTGCCAGCAGTGAGGGGAACGCCCACACAGATACGCAGTATTTT,CASSEGNAHTDTQYF
.,TRBJ2-5,TRBV4-1,TRBD2,TGCGCCAGCAGCCAAGGGGTTAGCGGGAGGGCCGGAGAGACCCAGTACTTC,CASSQGVSGRAGETQYF
.,TRBJ2-5,TRBV5-4,.,TGTGCCAGCGGCCTCGGAGTCAACCCCCAAGAGACCCAGTACTTC,CASGLGVNPQETQYF
.,TRBJ2-2,TRBV7-6,TRBD1,TGTGCCAGCAGCCAAGGACAGGGGGCGGTCACCGGGGAGCTGTTTTTT,CASSQGQGAVTGELFF
.,TRBJ1-1,TRBV29-1,TRBD1,TGCAGCGTTGGGCGGCAGGGGGAGGAAGCTTTCTTT,CSVGRQGEEAFF
.,TRBJ2-3,TRBV15,.,TGTGCCACCAGCAGCAAGGCAGGGGAGGCAGATACGCAGTATTTT,CATSSKAGEADTQYF
.,TRBJ2-2,TRBV10-3,TRBD1,TGTGCCATCAGCGTGGACAGGGACGCCGGGGAGCTGTTTTTT,CAISVDRDAGELFF
.,TRBJ2-1,TRBV13,TRBD2,TGTGCCAGCAGAGGGACTAGCGGGAGAAATGAGCAGTTCTTC,CASRGTSGRNEQFF
once,TRBJ2-2,TRBV11-3,TRBD2,TGTGCCAGCAGCTTTCCGGGAGGCACCGGGGAGCTGTTTTTT,CASSFPGGTGELFF
.,TRBJ2-5,TRBV15,.,TGTGCCACCAGCAGGTTACAGGGCCAGACCCAGTACTTC,CATSRLQGQTQYF
few,TRBJ1-6,TRBV4-1,.,TGCGCCAGCAGCCAAGACCCAGGGGATTCACCCCTCCACTTT,CASSQDPGDSPLHF
.,TRBJ1-1,TRBV5-1,.,TGCGCCAGCAGCTTGGAGGGGTGGGGCACTGAAGCTTTCTTT,CASSLEGWGTEAFF
.,TRBJ2-7,TRBV27,.,TGTGCCAGCAGTTTGCACCCATCCTACGAGCAGTACTTC,CASSLHPSYEQYF
many,TRBJ2-3,TRBV7-6,TRBD1,TGTGCCAGCAGCTTAGGGATTCCGGGACAGGGAGGCACAGATACGCAGTATTTT,CASSLGIPGQGGTDTQYF
.,TRBJ2-3,TRBV7-2,.,TGTGCCAGCAGCACTACAGGGATTAGCACAGATACGCAGTATTTT,CASSTTGISTDTQYF
.,TRBJ2-1,TRBV7-9,.,TGTGCCAGCAGCTTTCGGACCCGTCGAAATGAGCAGTTCTTC,CASSFRTRRNEQFF
.,TRBJ2-5,TRBV7-2,.,TGTGCCAGCAGCTTCAACTACGGGGAGACCCAGTACTTC,CASSFNYGETQYF
.,TRBJ1-5,TRBV5-1,TRBD1,TGCGCCAGCAGCTACCGGGACAGCTACCTGGAGCCCCAGCATTTT,CASSYRDSYLEPQHF
.,TRBJ2-1,TRBV12-5,.,TGTGCTAGTGGTTTGGAAGTAGGTGGCTCCTACAATGAGCAGTTCTTC,CASGLEVGGSYNEQFF
.,TRBJ1-4,TRBV27,.,TGTGCCAGCAGACCCCGACAAGCTTTTAATGAAAAACTGTTTTTT,CASRPRQAFNEKLFF
.,TRBJ2-3,TRBV18,TRBD2,TGTGCCAGCTCACCCCTACTCGCAGGATCGGCGGGAGTAGATACGCAGTATTTT,CASSPLLAGSAGVDTQYF
.,TRBJ2-1,TRBV7-9,TRBD1,TGTGCCAGCGGCTTTACACAGGGGGTGGGTGAGCAGTTCTTC,CASGFTQGVGEQFF